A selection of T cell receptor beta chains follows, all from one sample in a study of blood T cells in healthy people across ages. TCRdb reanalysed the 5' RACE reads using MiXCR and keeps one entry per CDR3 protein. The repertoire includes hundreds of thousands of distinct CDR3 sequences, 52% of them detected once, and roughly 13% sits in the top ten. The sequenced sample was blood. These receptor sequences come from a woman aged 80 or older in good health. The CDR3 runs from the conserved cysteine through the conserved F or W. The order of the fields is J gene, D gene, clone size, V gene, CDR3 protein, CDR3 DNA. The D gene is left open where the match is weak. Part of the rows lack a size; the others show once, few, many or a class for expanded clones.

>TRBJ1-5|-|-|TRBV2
CASSEQQYSNQPQHF
TGTGCCAGCAGTGAACAACAGTATAGCAATCAGCCCCAGCATTTT
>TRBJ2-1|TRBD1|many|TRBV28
CASSRGDRVYNEQFF
TGTGCCAGCAGTAGGGGGGACAGGGTATACAATGAGCAGTTCTTC
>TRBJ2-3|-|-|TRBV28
CATGLESDTQYF
TGTGCCACCGGGCTAGAGTCCGATACGCAGTATTTT
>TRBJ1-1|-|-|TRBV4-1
CASSQLGMAEAFF
TGCGCCAGCAGCCAGTTAGGCATGGCTGAAGCTTTCTTT
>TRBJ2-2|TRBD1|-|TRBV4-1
CASSPGRYGTGHTGELFF
TGCGCCAGCAGCCCCGGAAGGTATGGGACAGGGCACACCGGGGAGCTGTTTTTT
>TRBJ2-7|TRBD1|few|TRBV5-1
CASSLAPTGGYEQYF
TGCGCCAGCAGCTTAGCCCCCACAGGGGGGTACGAGCAGTACTTC
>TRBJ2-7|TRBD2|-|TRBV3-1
CASSQEGLARSYEQYF
TGTGCCAGCAGCCAAGAAGGACTAGCCCGCTCCTACGAGCAGTACTTC
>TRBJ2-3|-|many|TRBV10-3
CATNTEGDTQYF
TGTGCCACAAACACAGAGGGAGATACGCAGTATTTT
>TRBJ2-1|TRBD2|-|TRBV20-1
CSARDANQGLAGGPNEQFF
TGCAGTGCTAGAGATGCCAACCAGGGACTAGCGGGAGGGCCGAATGAGCAGTTCTTC
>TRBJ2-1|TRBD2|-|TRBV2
CASKERGGLNEQFF
TGTGCCAGCAAGGAGCGGGGGGGTCTCAATGAGCAGTTCTTC
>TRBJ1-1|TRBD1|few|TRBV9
CASSVAPGQDYEAFF
TGTGCCAGCAGCGTAGCTCCGGGACAGGATTATGAAGCTTTCTTT
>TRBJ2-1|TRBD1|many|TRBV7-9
CASSLDRGSEQFF
TGTGCCAGCAGCTTAGACAGGGGTAGTGAGCAGTTCTTC
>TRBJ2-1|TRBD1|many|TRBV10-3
CAISPRTGGEKNEQFF
TGTGCCATCAGTCCCCGGACAGGGGGGGAAAAAAATGAGCAGTTCTTC
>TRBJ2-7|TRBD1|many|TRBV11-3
CASSLDVFLHPGQGGEQYF
TGTGCCAGCAGCTTAGACGTCTTCCTTCACCCGGGACAGGGTGGAGAGCAGTACTTC
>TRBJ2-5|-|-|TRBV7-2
CASSLVGAEQYF
TGTGCCAGCAGCTTAGTAGGAGCGGAGCAGTACTTC
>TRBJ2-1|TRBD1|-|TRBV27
CASSTTGQGALNEQFF
TGTGCCAGCAGTACTACGGGACAGGGGGCCCTCAATGAGCAGTTCTTC
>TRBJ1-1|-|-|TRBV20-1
CSAPGRCEAFF
TGCAGTGCTCCGGGACGGTGTGAAGCTTTCTTT
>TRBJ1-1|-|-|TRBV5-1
CASSLGSGNGNTEAFF
TGCGCCAGCAGCTTGGGTAGTGGTAATGGGAACACTGAAGCTTTCTTT
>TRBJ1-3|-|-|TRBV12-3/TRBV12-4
CASSFGLLGNTIYF
TGTGCCAGCAGTTTCGGGCTTTTAGGAAACACCATATATTTT